This paragraph covers one TCR beta chain sequence. This entry comes from a study of blood T cell repertoires in COVID-19. Study at large: There were acute and convalescent COVID-19 samples, and they came from the United States, Italy and Spain. T cells, B-cell-depleted T cells, or PBMCs supplied cDNA or gDNA.

Per the study methods: Reference gene primer amplification in the assay estimated nucleated cell counts. The protocol was immunoSEQ multiplex PCR, while the TCRdb copy is restricted to in-frame clones and leaves out a portion. That table supplies the V and J calls and clone size; D and trimming were determined from the DNA. The table has roughly 54,000 clones, about 90% seen once. With V trimmed by 3 bases and J by 1 base, 2 bases remained unmatched. The CDR3 is 14 residues long. The germline gives CDR1 LGHDT, CDR2 YNNKEL (reference sequence). The J gene is TRBJ1-1, the V gene TRBV3-1 (or the pseudogene TRBV3-2), with TRBD1 identical over 7 bases. The receptor's source is an older woman with active or convalescent COVID-19. Specimen: peripheral blood. CDR3 sequence (DNA): TGTGCCAGCAGCCAGCAGGGGGAGAACACTGAAGCTTTCTTT. Its translation: CASSQQGENTEAFF.